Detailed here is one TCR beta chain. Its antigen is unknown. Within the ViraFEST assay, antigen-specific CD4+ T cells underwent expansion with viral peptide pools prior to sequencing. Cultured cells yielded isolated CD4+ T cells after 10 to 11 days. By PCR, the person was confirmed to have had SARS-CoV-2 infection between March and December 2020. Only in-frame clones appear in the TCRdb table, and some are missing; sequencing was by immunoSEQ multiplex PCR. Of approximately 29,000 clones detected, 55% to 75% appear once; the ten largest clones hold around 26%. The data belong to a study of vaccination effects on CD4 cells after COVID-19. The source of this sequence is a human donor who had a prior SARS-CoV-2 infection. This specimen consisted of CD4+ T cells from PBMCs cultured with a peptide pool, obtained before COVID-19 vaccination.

CDR3 in DNA: TGTGCCAGCAGCCACGATACTGGTAGCTCCTATAATTCACCCCTCCACTTT. Translating it yields CASSHDTGSSYNSPLHF. V gene TRBV4-2 combines with J gene TRBJ1-6; D ambiguous. The germline CDR1 and CDR2 sequences are LGHNA and YNFKEQ. V gave up 3 bases and J gave up 0 bases, with 12 bases separating them. This CDR3 is built from 17 residues.